The source of this T cell receptor (beta chain) is a study of T cell therapy product for transplant patients (dated by TCRdb to the late 2010s). Background on the whole study: The wider healthy donor group comprised roughly 20 individuals, around ten male and 9 female, aged about 25 to 85 years, in Berlin, Germany. TCRbeta repertoires of rapamycin-treated and untreated CMV-specific T-cell products from the same donors were compared to assess clonal composition. The study developed a next-generation autologous adoptive antiviral T-cell product for immunosuppressed solid organ transplant patients, using CMV as the model virus. Healthy donors (n = 3) were included in the TCRbeta repertoire analysis of rapamycin-treated and untreated products. The expansion media contained either IL-7 and IL-15 at 10 ng/ml or IL-2 at roughly 52 U/ml.

The study at large found these results: It was suggested by the authors that the increased clonal diversity in Rapa-TCPs may reflect survival of low-frequency clones and preferential expansion of central memory T cells. Many clones were shared between paired products from the same donor, whereas no overlap was observed between repertoires from different donors. Compared with untreated products, rapamycin-treated products had a more diverse, less clonal TCRbeta repertoire and more distinct clones. In untreated products the top 10 clones covered around 90% of the repertoire, compared with roughly 71% in rapamycin-treated products.

Based on the paper, the sample's label should be read as: 15 to 25 nM rapamycin added during CMV-specific T-cell product expansion (Rapa-TCP). Judged against the paper, the specimen's label conveys: CMVpp65/IE-1-reactive T cells enriched by IFNgamma capture and expanded in vitro. For under seven hours, PBMCs were stimulated with overlapping CMV pp65 and IE-1 peptide pools, with each pool at roughly 0.5 ug/ml. IFNgamma-producing CMV-stimulated cells were positively selected with the IFNgamma Secretion Assay-Cell Enrichment and Detection Kit (Miltenyi Biotec). Enriched IFNgamma+ cells were cultured for 21 days with irradiated autologous feeders plus either IL-7/IL-15 or IL-2. To get enough cells for the different cell sorting steps, buffy coats were taken from 3 of the 19 healthy donors. Biocoll density gradient centrifugation was the method used to isolate peripheral blood mononuclear cells. Buffy coats from healthy donors were obtained from DRK.

Reading the germline V gene gives CDR1 MNHEY and CDR2 SVGAGI. Including the terminal cysteine and phenylalanine, the CDR3 comprises 14 residues. Only the CDR3 portion is preserved as DNA: 42 bases, with reading frame beginning at the first base. Here V drops 8 bases and J drops 4 bases, and the junction holds 7 bases not matched to any gene. With respect to this clone: Its target antigen remains unknown. Base quality data are lacking; no much larger clone is found one base away.

Genomic DNA was extracted using an AllPrep DNA/RNA Kit, and TCRbeta CDR3 regions were amplified using the immunoSEQ hsTCRb Kit. The authors' analysis ran thus. Productive rearrangements were in-frame CDR3 nucleotide sequences without stop codons, analyzed in immunoSEQ Analyzer 3.0. Clonality was calculated from productive entropy normalized to the number of productive rearrangements, and the Morisita index was used to measure overlap between samples. Here the immuneACCESS table is served through TCRdb, limited to in-frame sequences with V and J called. Missing clones are a known gap in these copies; in checked studies unresolved V genes cover under half, and the rest lacks a known reason. V and J calls plus clone size are reproduced from that table; the DNA served to infer D and trimming. The sample table records 1,100 or so clones; approximately 50% of these occur just once. The biggest ten clones account for less than 45% of the sample.

Here the chain combines TRBV6-5 and TRBJ1-5; 8 bases in the middle match TRBD1. What was sequenced was a sorted cell population cultured from PBMCs. This clonotype was obtained from an adult in good health. In nucleotide form, the sequence is TGTGCCAGCGATCAGGGGGCCGGTAATCAGCCCCAGCATTTT. Translated, it reads CASDQGAGNQPQHF.